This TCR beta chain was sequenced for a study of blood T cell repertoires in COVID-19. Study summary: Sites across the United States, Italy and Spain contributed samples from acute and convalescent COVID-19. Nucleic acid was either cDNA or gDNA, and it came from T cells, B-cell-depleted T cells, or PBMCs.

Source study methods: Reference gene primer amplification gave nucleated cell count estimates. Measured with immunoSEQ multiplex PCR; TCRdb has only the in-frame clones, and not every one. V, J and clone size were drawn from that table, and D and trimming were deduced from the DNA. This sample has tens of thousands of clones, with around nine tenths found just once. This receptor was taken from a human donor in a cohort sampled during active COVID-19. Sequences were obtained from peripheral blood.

The CDR3 sequence: CAWRRTGGGYEQYF. CDR3 DNA sequence: TGTGCCTGGAGACGGACAGGGGGAGGCTACGAGCAGTACTTC. The rearrangement joins TRBV30 to TRBJ2-7, with 10 positions matching TRBD1. The germline V gene encodes CDR1 GTSNPN and CDR2 SVGIG (reference sequence). V dropped 3 bases and J dropped 3; count of bases not matched to a gene: 5. The CDR3 totals 14 residues.